This T cell receptor beta chain derives from a study of response to subunit inactivated influenza vaccine. Findings of the study overall: The study's authors posited that every seasonal influenza vaccination enlists few new T cells.

This clonotype showed up just a few times. Its cognate antigen is unknown. TCRdb used MiXCR to reprocess the RT-PCR reads, holding one entry per CDR3 protein. The sample includes under 850,000 distinct CDR3 sequences, approximately 17% of them seen just once. Trimming shortened V by 5 bases and J by 4 bases, and 11 bases separated the two germline ends. Per the germline V gene, CDR1 is SGHTA and CDR2 is FQGTGA. The CDR3 consists of 13 residues. The receptor comes from a man between 45 and 60 years old who received an inactivated influenza vaccine. This chain joins TRBV7-3 and TRBJ1-1, with D perhaps matching TRBD1 (6 bases). The starting material was PBMCs from blood, obtained roughly 5 days after vaccination. CDR3 loop: CASSAARGTEAFF. The CDR3, as DNA: TGTGCCAGCAGCGCGGCCAGGGGCACTGAAGCTTTCTTT.